This entry lists 10 T cell receptor beta chains sequenced from one sample in a study of radiotherapy plus CTLA-4 blockade in lung cancer. Clones were sequenced by immunoSEQ multiplex PCR, and TCRdb holds only the in-frame ones, with some missing. The sample includes about 68,000 clones, 79% of them seen just once. Specimen: peripheral blood, collected from a patient treated with radiotherapy plus ipilimumab. The receptors originated from a human donor with non-small cell lung cancer who had a complete response to radiotherapy plus ipilimumab.

The chain has TRBV21-1 and TRBJ1-6. TRBV21-1 is a listed pseudogene. This CDR3 region has 17 residues. The CDR3 region is CASSPQKAGTHGRALHF. As DNA, the CDR3 is TGTGCCAGCAGCCCCCAAAAGGCGGGGACCCATGGGAGGGCCCTCCACTTT.

The genes are TRBV11-3 and TRBJ2-3; 8 bases fit TRBD2. The CDR3 spans 14 residues. V shed 4 bases, J shed 5 bases, and the junction held 5 bases outside the gene matches. The germline V gene encodes CDR1 SGHNT and CDR2 YENEEA. CDR3 nucleotide sequence: TGTGCCAGCAGCTCGGGGGGGCCGGTAGATACGCAGTATTTT. Amino acids: CASSSGGPVDTQYF.

Regarding this clone: Other DNA sequences within the sample encode an identical CDR3. The genes are TRBV11-3 and TRBJ1-2; D remains unclear. The CDR3 runs 12 residues. Germline CDR1 reads SGHNT; CDR2 reads YENEEA. The V end lost 4 bases, the J end lost 6 bases, and 9 bases lay between the germline ends. DNA of the CDR3: TGTGCCAGCAGCTCCCGGAGGGATGGCTACACCTTC. This gives the protein CASSSRRDGYTF.

The chain couples TRBV30 to TRBJ1-2; 10 bases map to TRBD1. V was pared by 4 bases and J by 8 bases, with 13 bases of the junction left unmatched. The V gene's germline CDR1 is GTSNPN and CDR2 SVGIG (reference sequence). This CDR3 region has 15 residues. The CDR3 loop reads CAWTRRTGGVFGYTF. CDR3 sequence (DNA): TGTGCCTGGACCCGCAGGACAGGGGGAGTGTTCGGCTACACCTTC.

This sequence joins TRBV7-6 and TRBJ2-6; 9 bases map to TRBD1. The CDR3 sequence is 18 residues long. Germline V lookup: CDR1 SGHVS, CDR2 FNYEAQ. V shed 6 bases, J shed 1 base, and the junction held 10 bases outside the gene matches. In DNA, the CDR3 is TGTGCCAGCAGTCCCGGGACAGGGAGGGGGTCTGGGGCCAACGTCCTGACTTTC. This translates into CASSPGTGRGSGANVLTF.

The J gene is TRBJ2-6, the V gene TRBV6-1; tentative D call: TRBD1 (5 bases). The CDR3 covers 19 residues. Germline loops: CDR1 MNHNS, CDR2 SASEGT. The ends were cut back, 4 bases at V and 0 bases at J, with 19 bases in the middle. CDR3 amino acids: CASSAPQGLLHSGANVLTF. The DNA for the CDR3 is TGTGCCAGCAGTGCTCCTCAGGGCCTACTCCACTCTGGGGCCAACGTCCTGACTTTC.

A few counts support this clone. Compared with germline, one end of the junction differs, possibly owing to a read error. This sequence joins TRBV7-8 and TRBJ1-2; perhaps TRBD1 as D (6 bases). Germline CDR1 SGHVS, CDR2 FQNEAQ. CDR3 length: 13 residues. CDR3: CASSTRGAGLETF. In nucleotides, the CDR3 is TGTGCCAGCAGCACTCGGGGGGCGGGACTGGAGACTTTC.

V and J are TRBV27 and TRBJ1-4, with 9 bases fitting TRBD1. The trim removed 5 bases at V and 7 bases at J, leaving 11 bases unmatched. From germline, CDR1 is MNHEY and CDR2 SMNVEV (reference sequence). The CDR3 spans 16 residues. The CDR3 nucleotides read TGTGCCAGCAGTCGATCGCAACAGGGGGCGGGTGAAAAACTGTTTTTT. This codes for CASSRSQQGAGEKLFF.

This chain joins TRBV11-2 and TRBJ2-7; D remains ambiguous. In germline, CDR1 is SGHAT, CDR2 FQNNGV. Trimming shortened V by 2 bases and J by 2 bases, and 4 bases separated the two germline ends. The CDR3 sequence is 12 residues long. The CDR3 loop reads CASSLNTYEQYF. CDR3 bases: TGTGCCAGCAGCTTAAATACCTACGAGCAGTACTTC.

The chain carries TRBV5-6 and TRBJ1-2, with 8 bases aligning to TRBD1. After removal of 1 base from V and 4 bases from J, the junction contained 9 bases not matched to a gene. From germline, CDR1 is SGHDT and CDR2 YYEEEE. CDR3 length equals 16 residues. CDR3 sequence: CASSLWRQGAFYGYTF. The CDR3 DNA reads TGTGCCAGCAGCTTGTGGCGGCAGGGGGCTTTCTATGGCTACACCTTC.